Below are 31 T cell receptor beta chains sequenced from a single sample in a study of liver allograft versus peripheral blood T cells. Study summary: Transplanted-liver and recipient peripheral blood T cell receptor repertoires were compared.

TCRdb processed the reads anew with MiXCR; each CDR3 protein has one entry. The repertoire holds thousands of distinct CDR3 sequences, less than 20% seen once, with roughly 50% in the top ten. The receptors stem from a human patient who had a liver transplant. A subset of T cells may come from the graft donor.

To note about this clonotype: One end of the junction does not line up with germline, which may come from a read error. The chain joins TRBV5-6 to TRBJ2-5; TRBD2 agrees at 7 bases. CDR3 length: 14 amino acids. CDR1 and CDR2 from the germline V gene are SGHDT and YYEEEE. CDR3 in amino acids: CVSSFLAAQETQYF. Written as DNA, the CDR3 is TGTGTCAGCAGCTTTCTAGCGGCCCAAGAGACCCAGTACTTC.

The CDR3 DNA follows: TGTGCCAGCAGCAGGGACAATCAGCCCCAGCATTTT. Its protein product is CASSRDNQPQHF. The rearrangement joins TRBV6-1 to TRBJ1-5; TRBD1 is a possible D gene (5 bases). This CDR3 comprises 12 residues. The germline gives CDR1 MNHNS, CDR2 SASEGT. The ends were cut back, 6 bases at V and 3 bases at J, with 6 bases in the middle.

CDR3 in amino acids: CASSRWDRGSNTEAFF. In DNA, the CDR3 is TGTGCCAGCAGCCGGTGGGACAGGGGATCGAACACTGAAGCTTTCTTT. The rearrangement links TRBV3-2 to TRBJ1-1; the D call TRBD1 from the table was never checked on the DNA. TRBV3-2 is a pseudogene segment. The CDR3 runs 16 residues.

The chain employs TRBV20-1 and TRBJ2-3; D remains unclear. Trimming cost V 4 bases and J 4 bases, with 9 bases left between them. CDR3 size: 12 residues. Germline loops: CDR1 DFQATT, CDR2 SNEGSKA (reference sequence). The CDR3 bases are TGCAGTGCTACCCGTCGGTCAGATACGCAGTATTTT. This sequence encodes CSATRRSDTQYF.

This chain connects TRBV12-3 or TRBV12-4 to TRBJ2-5; 7 positions agree with TRBD1. The V segment lost 0 bases and the J segment 4 bases; nucleotides outside the gene matches: 11. The CDR3 loop spans 17 amino acids. The CDR3 DNA sequence: TGTGCCAGCAGTTTAGCGCTTAGGCAGGGGGTCGGAGAGACCCAGTACTTC. Translated: CASSLALRQGVGETQYF.

This clonotype showed up just a few times. CDR3 bases: TGTGCCAGCAGCCAATTATCAACAGGGTATCCCTACGAGCAGTACTTC. Translation gives CASSQLSTGYPYEQYF. This rearrangement joins TRBV16 to TRBJ2-7; D is perhaps TRBD1 (6 bases). This CDR3 has 16 amino acids. Germline V gene sequence: CDR1 KGHSY, CDR2 FQNENV. Trimming left V 1 base short and J 2 bases short, with 15 bases between.

V and J are TRBV19 and TRBJ2-7, with 7 bases aligning to TRBD1. Germline V gives CDR1 LNHDA, CDR2 SQIVND (reference sequence). The CDR3 covers 13 residues. V dropped 5 bases and J dropped 5; count of bases not matched to a gene: 6. Here the CDR3 reads CASSLGQVDEQYF. The CDR3 DNA follows: TGTGCCAGTAGTCTCGGACAGGTGGACGAGCAGTACTTC.

This clonotype is labeled medium-sized. The J gene is TRBJ2-2, the V gene TRBV30; 7 bases align to TRBD2. The CDR3 has 14 residues. Germline V gene sequence: CDR1 GTSNPN, CDR2 SVGIG (reference sequence). Trimming cost V 2 bases and J 6 bases; bases outside gene matches: 6. The CDR3 is CAWSSGNQAGELFF. The CDR3 coding sequence is TGTGCCTGGAGTAGCGGGAACCAGGCCGGGGAGCTGTTTTTT.

This clonotype occurred a few times. The V and J genes are TRBV5-5 and TRBJ2-7; the match to TRBD2 covers 7 bases. CDR3 length: 13 residues. Trimming removed 0 bases from V and 6 bases from J; junction bases left unmatched: 3. Germline V gene data show CDR1 as SGHKS and CDR2 as YYEKEE (reference sequence). CDR3 region: CASSLGGEGEQYF. In nucleotides, the CDR3 is TGTGCCAGCAGCTTGGGGGGGGAGGGCGAGCAGTACTTC.

There are a few counts of this clonotype. This chain links TRBV12-3 or TRBV12-4 with TRBJ2-5; 8 bases match TRBD2. Trimming cost V 7 bases and J 5 bases; bases outside gene matches: 9. The CDR3 consists of 14 residues. CDR3 in amino acids: CASTTGGPYETQYF. CDR3 DNA sequence: TGTGCCAGCACCACGGGAGGGCCGTACGAGACCCAGTACTTC.

Many counts were recorded for this clonotype. The chain couples TRBV6-2 or TRBV6-3 to TRBJ2-1; TRBD2 aligns across 10 bases. The CDR3 loop spans 14 amino acids. CDR1 and CDR2 (germline): MNHEY, SVGEGT. Losses at the gene ends were 5 bases for V and 7 bases for J; bases not matched to a gene: 5. Here the CDR3 reads CASSATSGLNEQFF. CDR3 bases: TGTGCCAGCAGTGCGACTAGCGGGTTGAATGAGCAGTTCTTC.

The table lists this clonotype with a few counts. V and J are TRBV28 and TRBJ1-4, with D maybe TRBD1 (5 bases). Germline loops: CDR1 MDHEN, CDR2 SYDVKM. Trimming shortened V by 5 bases and J by 5 bases, and 12 bases separated the two germline ends. The CDR3 has 14 residues. The DNA for the CDR3 is TGTGCCAGCAGTCTGACAGAACTCAATGAAAAACTGTTTTTT. Encoded protein: CASSLTELNEKLFF.

This clonotype occurred many times. The rearrangement uses TRBV19 and TRBJ1-3, with D tentatively TRBD1 (5 bases). Germline CDR1 LNHDA, CDR2 SQIVND (reference sequence). Trimming left V 0 bases short and J 4 bases short, with 13 bases between. The CDR3 contains 16 residues. CDR3 region: CASSIDLEGPGNTIYF. The DNA of the CDR3 is TGTGCCAGTAGTATAGATCTGGAGGGGCCGGGAAACACCATATATTTT. Full variable domain (remainder filled in from reference TRBV19 and TRBJ1-3): DGGITQSPKYLFRKEGQNVTLSCEQNLNHDAMYWYRQDPGQGLRLIYYSQIVNDFQKGDIAEGYSVSREKKESFPLTVTSAQKNPTAFYLCASSIDLEGPGNTIYFGEGSWLTVV.

V gene TRBV7-6 combines with J gene TRBJ1-4; unclear D gene. Deletions cut 6 bases from V and 5 bases from J, with 16 bases between. The CDR3 consists of 15 residues. CDR1 is SGHVS, CDR2 FNYEAQ, per germline. CDR3 sequence (DNA): TGTGCCAGCAGTGTGTATCCTTCATCCAATGAAAAACTGTTTTTT. It specifies CASSVYPSSNEKLFF.

The chain couples TRBV6-5 to TRBJ1-1, with D possibly matching TRBD1 (5 bases). The V end was cut by 7 bases, the J end by 3 bases, with 12 bases between. Germline CDR1 is MNHEY and CDR2 is SVGAGI. This CDR3 has 13 residues. The CDR3 sequence is CASMWGSHTEAFF. The CDR3 DNA reads TGTGCCAGCATGTGGGGGTCGCACACTGAAGCTTTCTTT.

This clonotype was counted many times. V usage is TRBV19 and J usage is TRBJ2-7; TRBD2 aligns across 7 bases. CDR1 and CDR2 from the germline V gene are LNHDA and SQIVND (reference sequence). The CDR3 is 16 amino acids. Losses at the gene ends were 4 bases for V and 7 bases for J; bases not matched to a gene: 16. The CDR3 spells CASSTAREELFGEQYF. CDR3 in DNA: TGTGCCAGTAGTACCGCCCGGGAGGAGCTTTTCGGGGAGCAGTACTTC.

This clonotype was counted between two and nine times. This chain uses TRBV27 with TRBJ2-7; 7 bases agree with TRBD1. Germline V gene lookup returns CDR1 MNHEY and CDR2 SMNVEV (reference sequence). CDR3 length: 14 residues. The V segment lost 6 bases and the J segment 1 base; nucleotides outside the gene matches: 6. The CDR3 here is CASRIRDSSYEQYF. In DNA form, the CDR3 reads TGTGCCAGCAGGATCCGGGACAGTTCCTACGAGCAGTACTTC.

In this sample, this clonotype turned up a few times. The chain uses TRBV20-1 and TRBJ2-7; D is uncertain. Germline assignment: CDR1 DFQATT and CDR2 SNEGSKA (reference sequence). V was trimmed by 6 bases and J by 0 bases, leaving 12 bases between them. This CDR3 contains 13 residues. CDR3 sequence (DNA): TGCAGTGCCCCCCTTACCAACTCCTACGAGCAGTACTTC. The encoded protein is CSAPLTNSYEQYF.

Ten or more counts support this clonotype. The rearrangement joins TRBV19 to TRBJ1-2, with 7 bases lining up with TRBD1. This CDR3 has 15 residues. Germline-derived CDR1 and CDR2 are LNHDA and SQIVND (reference sequence). Trimming cost V 7 bases and J 2 bases; bases outside gene matches: 10. The CDR3 DNA reads TGTGCCAGTAATCCGACAGGGCAGTGGAACTATGGCTACACCTTC. Protein sequence: CASNPTGQWNYGYTF. Filled out from reference TRBV19 and TRBJ1-2, the complete variable domain reads DGGITQSPKYLFRKEGQNVTLSCEQNLNHDAMYWYRQDPGQGLRLIYYSQIVNDFQKGDIAEGYSVSREKKESFPLTVTSAQKNPTAFYLCASNPTGQWNYGYTFGSGTRLTVV.

The chain has TRBV12-3 or TRBV12-4 and TRBJ2-1; D is unclear. Trimming cost V 6 bases and J 8 bases, with 17 bases left between them. CDR3 length equals 14 residues. The CDR3: CASSNSIIPDEQFF. CDR3 nucleotides: TGTGCCAGCAGCAACAGCATCATCCCGGATGAGCAGTTCTTC.

By share, this clonotype ranks as medium-sized (0.01 to 0.1%). The gene calls are TRBV24-1 and TRBJ1-1; D is unresolved. The germline V gene has CDR1 KGHDR and CDR2 SFDVKD. There are 13 residues in the CDR3. Trimming took 5 bases from V and 4 from J, leaving 10 bases between them. This CDR3 is CATSVGISTEAFF. In DNA, the CDR3 is TGTGCCACCAGTGTGGGGATCAGCACTGAAGCTTTCTTT.

This clonotype was found many times. The chain has TRBV7-9 and TRBJ1-1; no firm D call. The V gene lost 4 bases and the J gene lost 10 bases, with 13 bases spanning the gap. Germline V CDR1 and CDR2: SEHNR, FQNEAQ (reference sequence). CDR3 size: 12 residues. This chain's CDR3 is CASSSRGTPAFF. The CDR3 DNA sequence: TGTGCCAGCAGCTCCCGCGGCACCCCAGCTTTCTTT.

By sample share, this clonotype is medium-sized. The gene calls are TRBV13 and TRBJ2-1; TRBD2 is a possible D gene (5 bases). V was pared by 1 base and J by 9 bases, with 13 bases between. The CDR3 totals 14 residues. Germline V gene lookup returns CDR1 PRHDT and CDR2 FYEKMQ (reference sequence). The CDR3, as DNA: TGTGCCAGCAGCTTAGAGGTGAAAGGAGGTGAGCAGTTCTTC. Protein product: CASSLEVKGGEQFF.

By frequency in the sample, this clonotype is hyperexpanded (1% or more). The gene calls are TRBV27 and TRBJ1-2, with unresolved D. Trimming took 3 bases from V and 6 from J, leaving 14 bases between them. Per the germline V gene, CDR1 is MNHEY and CDR2 is SMNVEV (reference sequence). This CDR3 has 14 amino acids. The CDR3 protein is CASSFRPSVDGYTF. Written as DNA, the CDR3 is TGTGCCAGCAGTTTTCGGCCGTCGGTGGATGGCTACACCTTC.

This clonotype was observed once. This may come from a read error, since a much larger clone is one base off. This chain uses TRBV10-3 with TRBJ1-5; no reliable D call. This CDR3 spans 15 amino acids. CDR1 is ENHRY, CDR2 SYGVKD, per germline. The V end was cut by 4 bases, the J end by 0 bases, with 10 bases between. CDR3 protein: CAISVARNSNQPQHF. CDR3 sequence (DNA): TGTGCCATCAGTGTGGCTAGAAATAGCAATCAGCCCCAGCATTTT.

This clonotype was counted at least ten times. The V gene is TRBV30, the J gene TRBJ1-1, with D possibly TRBD1 on 5 matching bases. Trimming took off 0 bases at V and 6 bases at J, with 14 bases between the two ends. Germline V gives CDR1 GTSNPN, CDR2 SVGIG (reference sequence). The CDR3 sequence is 14 residues long. DNA for the CDR3: TGTGCCTGGAGTGTAGTAGTAGTAGGGGCTGAAGCTTTCTTT. The encoded protein is CAWSVVVVGAEAFF.

This clonotype is classed as medium-sized. The V call is TRBV6-1, the J call TRBJ1-2; D is possibly TRBD1 (5 bases). This CDR3 spans 13 amino acids. Germline-derived CDR1 and CDR2 are MNHNS and SASEGT. The DNA for the CDR3 is TGTGCGAGCGGGGACGGATCTAACTATGGCTACACCTTC. Translated: CASGDGSNYGYTF.

In its sample, this clonotype is medium-sized. V usage is TRBV6-2 or TRBV6-3 and J usage is TRBJ2-1; D uncertain. CDR3 size: 14 residues. Looked up from germline, CDR1 is MNHEY and CDR2 is SVGEGT. Trimming stripped 2 bases from V and 6 bases from J, with 11 bases between. The DNA for the CDR3 is TGTGCCAGCAGTTACCGAACCAATACCAATGAGCAGTTCTTC. Translated: CASSYRTNTNEQFF.

The CDR3 region is CASSLDLVLGTDTQYF. Written as DNA, the CDR3 is TGTGCCAGCAGCTTAGATCTAGTCCTAGGAACAGATACGCAGTATTTT. This rearrangement joins TRBV7-9 to TRBJ2-3; D remains unclear. With 1 base removed from V and 3 bases from J, the gap between germline ends came to 14 bases. Germline values: CDR1 SEHNR, CDR2 FQNEAQ (reference sequence). The CDR3 covers 16 residues. Drawing the rest from reference TRBV7-9 and TRBJ2-3, the complete variable domain is DTGVSQNPRHKITKRGQNVTFRCDPISEHNRLYWYRQTLGQGPEFLTYFQNEAQLEKSRLLSDRFSAERPKGSFSTLEIQRTEQGDSAMYLCASSLDLVLGTDTQYFGPGTRLTVL.

The chain couples TRBV5-4 to TRBJ1-1; D gene unclear. This CDR3 contains 16 residues. CDR1 is SGHNT and CDR2 is YYREEE in the germline V gene (reference sequence). V lost 4 bases to trimming and J lost 2 bases, with 18 bases between them. CDR3 nucleotide sequence: TGTGCCAGCAGCACGTTTGCTAGGGTCCTTAACACTGAAGCTTTCTTT. Protein product: CASSTFARVLNTEAFF.

The CDR3 region has the DNA TGTGCCAGCAGCTGGACAGGGGATAGCAATCAGCCCCAGCATTTT. Translating gives CASSWTGDSNQPQHF. This rearrangement joins TRBV28 to TRBJ1-5, with 9 bases matching TRBD1. This CDR3 region has 15 residues. V lost 6 bases to trimming and J lost 0 bases; unmatched junction nucleotides: 3. The germline gives CDR1 MDHEN, CDR2 SYDVKM. The variable domain in full, with the rest retrieved from reference TRBV28 and TRBJ1-5, is DVKVTQSSRYLVKRTGEKVFLECVQDMDHENMFWYRQDPGLGLRLIYFSYDVKMKEKGDIPEGYSVSREKKERFSLILESASTNQTSMYLCASSWTGDSNQPQHFGDGTRLSIL.